These 18 T cell receptor beta chains came from one sample sequenced in a study of blood T cells in healthy people across ages. It was with a sample-barcoded 5' primer and a J-beta primer mix that a second PCR of about 6 to 12 cycles was run. TCRdb re-called the 5' RACE reads through MiXCR, storing one row per CDR3 protein. This table has 700,000 to 800,000 distinct CDR3 sequences, roughly 45% appearing once. Sequencing input: blood. Source of these receptors: a woman aged 55 to 70 in good health.

CDR3 in amino acids: CASSELAGYNEQFF. In DNA form, the CDR3 reads TGTGCCAGCAGTGAACTAGCGGGATACAATGAGCAGTTCTTC. The chain couples TRBV27 to TRBJ2-1, with 10 bases matching TRBD2. V trimming: 5 bases; J trimming: 4 bases; junction bases outside the gene matches: 2. The germline V gene encodes CDR1 MNHEY and CDR2 SMNVEV (reference sequence). CDR3 length: 14 residues.

Concerning this clonotype: A much more abundant neighbour one base away suggests this may be a read error. The rearrangement links TRBV9 to TRBJ2-1, with 11 bases lining up with TRBD2. The CDR3 contains 15 residues. Per germline, CDR1 SGDLS and CDR2 YYNGEE. Trimming took 3 bases from V and 9 from J; bases not matched to a gene: 8. The CDR3 protein is CASSALAGGRIEQFF. The DNA for the CDR3 is TGTGCCAGCAGCGCCCTAGCGGGAGGAAGGATTGAGCAGTTCTTC.

This clonotype appeared a few times. The gene calls are TRBV20-1 and TRBJ1-4; D is undetermined. This CDR3 comprises 13 residues. Germline CDR1 is DFQATT and CDR2 is SNEGSKA (reference sequence). The V end lost 4 bases, the J end lost 0 bases, and 6 bases lay between the germline ends. DNA of the CDR3: TGCAGTGCTATTCATACAACTAATGAAAAACTGTTTTTT. Its translation: CSAIHTTNEKLFF.

In its sample, this clonotype was seen a few times. The chain uses TRBV9 and TRBJ2-1; TRBD1 matches 11 bases. The CDR3 has 15 residues. Germline V gene sequence: CDR1 SGDLS, CDR2 YYNGEE. V was pared by 5 bases and J by 6 bases, with 7 bases of the junction left unmatched. CDR3 coding DNA: TGTGCCAGCAGACCGACCGGGACAGGGGGCAATGAGCAGTTCTTC. This encodes CASRPTGTGGNEQFF.

The V gene is TRBV6-6, the J gene TRBJ1-2, with D perhaps TRBD1 (6 bases). The CDR3 has 15 residues. From germline, CDR1 is MNHNY and CDR2 SVGAGI (reference sequence). The V end was cut by 4 bases, the J end by 2 bases, with 14 bases between. The CDR3 region is CASSSAGTPNYGYTF. For the CDR3, the DNA is TGTGCCAGCAGTTCCGCCGGGACACCGAACTATGGCTACACCTTC.

The chain couples TRBV30 to TRBJ1-1, with D unresolved. The V gene lost 6 bases and the J gene lost 0 bases, with 14 bases spanning the gap. Germline V gene data show CDR1 as GTSNPN and CDR2 as SVGIG (reference sequence). CDR3 length: 14 residues. This chain's CDR3 is CACYKDVVNTEAFF. The CDR3 DNA reads TGTGCCTGCTATAAGGACGTAGTGAACACTGAAGCTTTCTTT.

V gene TRBV6-5 combines with J gene TRBJ1-4; unclear D gene. The CDR3 loop spans 15 amino acids. CDR1 is MNHEY, CDR2 SVGAGI, per germline. V lost 0 bases and J lost 7, with 12 bases in between. DNA for the CDR3: TGTGCCAGCAGTTACTCGATTGCCCAATCTGAAAAACTGTTTTTT. Translating it yields CASSYSIAQSEKLFF.

Many counts were recorded for this clonotype. The chain employs TRBV29-1 and TRBJ1-6; weak D call: TRBD1 (5 bases). The CDR3 is made up of 13 amino acids. V dropped 8 bases and J dropped 8 bases, with 16 bases sitting between them. Germline V gene lookup returns CDR1 SQVTM and CDR2 ANQGSEA. The CDR3 is CSYRDSLDSPLHF. The DNA for the CDR3 is TGCAGCTATAGAGACAGCCTAGATTCACCCCTCCACTTT.

The rearrangement joins TRBV3-1 to TRBJ2-7, with TRBD1 identical over 7 bases. The V gene's germline CDR1 is LGHDT and CDR2 YNNKEL (reference sequence). Unmatched junction bases numbered 8, after V lost 3 bases and J lost 3 bases. This CDR3 is 15 amino acids long. CDR3: CASSQARQGHYEQYF. The CDR3 region has the DNA TGTGCCAGCAGCCAGGCTAGACAGGGTCACTACGAGCAGTACTTC.

This clonotype has only a few counts. The chain links TRBV20-1 to TRBJ1-4, with D possibly TRBD1 on 5 matching bases. Trimming took off 2 bases at V and 0 bases at J, with 7 bases between the two ends. The CDR3 extends over 14 amino acids. The V gene's germline CDR1 is DFQATT and CDR2 SNEGSKA (reference sequence). In DNA, the CDR3 is TGCAGTGCTAGATTGGGGCCAACTAATGAAAAACTGTTTTTT. It translates to CSARLGPTNEKLFF.

The table lists this clonotype with a few counts. The V gene is TRBV20-1, the J gene TRBJ2-5; either TRBD1 or TRBD2 may fit D (5 bases each). Germline V gene lookup returns CDR1 DFQATT and CDR2 SNEGSKA (reference sequence). The CDR3 has 13 amino acids. V dropped 4 bases and J dropped 11 bases, with 20 bases sitting between them. This chain's CDR3 is CSANGLPLREQYF. The DNA of the CDR3 is TGCAGTGCTAATGGGCTTCCCCTCAGGGAGCAGTACTTC.

The chain couples TRBV5-1 to TRBJ1-1; 8 bases are shared with TRBD1. The CDR3 sequence is 13 residues long. With V trimmed by 4 bases and J by 6 bases, 5 bases remained unmatched. CDR1 is SGHRS, CDR2 YFSETQ, per germline. The CDR3 nucleotides read TGCGCCAGCAGCCCGGACAGGGCCGCTGAAGCTTTCTTT. Translation: CASSPDRAAEAFF.

Notes on this clonotype: With a much larger clone just one base away, this may be a read error. This rearrangement joins TRBV20-1 to TRBJ2-4, with a possible D match to TRBD2 (5 bases). This CDR3 has 15 residues. Germline values: CDR1 DFQATT, CDR2 SNEGSKA (reference sequence). V was trimmed by 5 bases and J by 13 bases, leaving 27 bases between them. The CDR3 is CSAHRAGELPEAQYF. The CDR3 coding sequence is TGCAGTGCTCACCGGGCCGGGGAGCTCCCCGAGGCCCAGTACTTC.

Comments on this clonotype: A much bigger clone sits one base away, suggesting this may be a read error. V gene TRBV13 combines with J gene TRBJ2-4; D perhaps matches TRBD2 (5 bases). Germline loops: CDR1 PRHDT, CDR2 FYEKMQ (reference sequence). The CDR3 consists of 10 residues. V lost 11 bases, J lost 13 bases, and 15 bases lay in between. CDR3 in amino acids: CAGKRDEQYF. The CDR3, as DNA: TGTGCCGGTAAGAGGGATGAGCAGTACTTC.

The genes are TRBV20-1 and TRBJ2-4; TRBD2 aligns across 9 bases. The last part of the DNA fits TRBJ2-7 better; the J call may be wrong. Germline assignment: CDR1 DFQATT and CDR2 SNEGSKA (reference sequence). The CDR3 loop spans 14 amino acids. DNA for the CDR3: TGCAGTGCTCGTCGGGGCGGGAGGGCGAACGAGCAGTACTTC. As protein: CSARRGGRANEQYF.

The rearrangement links TRBV6-2 or TRBV6-3 to TRBJ2-7, with TRBD2 matching 7 bases. V trimming: 5 bases; J trimming: 5 bases; junction bases outside the gene matches: 6. Germline V gene data show CDR1 as MNHEY and CDR2 as SVGEGT. The CDR3 length is 13 residues. The chain's CDR3 is CASSASGSDEQYF. The CDR3 DNA sequence: TGTGCCAGCAGTGCTAGCGGAAGCGACGAGCAGTACTTC.

This clonotype was seen many times. The chain carries TRBV5-1 and TRBJ2-6, with D tentatively TRBD2 (5 bases). In germline, CDR1 is SGHRS, CDR2 YFSETQ. This CDR3 comprises 16 residues. Trimming shortened V by 2 bases and J by 0 bases, and 9 bases separated the two germline ends. CDR3 DNA sequence: TGCGCCAGCAGCTTAGCGGCAGGCTCTGGGGCCAACGTCCTGACTTTC. It translates to CASSLAAGSGANVLTF.

The V gene is TRBV2, the J gene TRBJ1-5; D not resolved. With 7 bases removed from V and 0 bases from J, the gap between germline ends came to 7 bases. This CDR3 has 13 residues. From germline, CDR1 is SNHLY and CDR2 FYNNEI. Here the CDR3 reads CASKPDSNQPQHF. In nucleotides, the CDR3 is TGTGCCAGCAAGCCGGATAGCAATCAGCCCCAGCATTTT. Filled out from reference TRBV2 and TRBJ1-5, the complete variable domain reads EPEVTQTPSHQVTQMGQEVILRCVPISNHLYFYWYRQILGQKVEFLVSFYNNEISEKSEIFDDQFSVERPDGSNFTLKIRSTKLEDSAMYFCASKPDSNQPQHFGDGTRLSIL.